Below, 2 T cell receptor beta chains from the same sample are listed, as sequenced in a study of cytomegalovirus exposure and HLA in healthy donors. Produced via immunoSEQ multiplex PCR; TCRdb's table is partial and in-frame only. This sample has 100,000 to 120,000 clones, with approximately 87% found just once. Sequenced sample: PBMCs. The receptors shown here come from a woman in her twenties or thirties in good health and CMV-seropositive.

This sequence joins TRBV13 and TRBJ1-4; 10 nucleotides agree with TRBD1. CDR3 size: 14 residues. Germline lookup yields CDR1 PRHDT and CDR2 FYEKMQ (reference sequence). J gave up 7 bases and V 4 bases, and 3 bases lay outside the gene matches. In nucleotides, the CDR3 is TGTGCCAGCAGCTCGACAGGGGGCGGTGAAAAACTGTTTTTT. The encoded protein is CASSSTGGGEKLFF.

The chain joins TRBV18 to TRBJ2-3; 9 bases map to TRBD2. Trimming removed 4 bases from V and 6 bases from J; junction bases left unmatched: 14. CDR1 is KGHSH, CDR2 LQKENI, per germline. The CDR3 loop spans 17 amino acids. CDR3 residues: CASSLKTSGTSGDTQYF. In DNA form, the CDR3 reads TGTGCCAGCTCACTCAAGACTAGCGGAACCTCAGGGGATACGCAGTATTTT.